The next 3 T cell receptor beta chains were all read from a single sample in a study of early T cells in non-severe SARS-CoV-2 infection. Each CDR3 protein is one row after TCRdb ran MiXCR on the 5' RACE reads. The table shows about 90,000 distinct CDR3 sequences, with about 15% occurring only once. The sequenced material came from whole blood. These receptors all stem from an adult who was a healthcare worker with PCR-confirmed SARS-CoV-2 infection or an uninfected control (not recorded which).

This chain connects TRBV13 to TRBJ2-3; 10 bases are shared with TRBD2. In germline, CDR1 is PRHDT, CDR2 FYEKMQ (reference sequence). Unmatched junction bases numbered 11, after V lost 6 bases and J lost 8 bases. CDR3 length: 15 amino acids. As DNA, the CDR3 is TGTGCCAGCAGGACTAGCGGGCTCTCGGCGGTTACGCAGTATTTT. It yields the protein CASRTSGLSAVTQYF.

V usage is TRBV6-1 and J usage is TRBJ2-7, with TRBD2 matching over 11 bases. The germline gives CDR1 MNHNS, CDR2 SASEGT. V shed 6 bases and J 1 base; nucleotides not matched to a gene: 2. CDR3 length: 14 residues. In nucleotides, the CDR3 is TGTGCCAGCAGAGGGACTAGCGGTTCCTACGAGCAGTACTTC. As protein: CASRGTSGSYEQYF.

The chain recombines TRBV6-5 with TRBJ1-4; D remains unclear. The germline CDR1 and CDR2 sequences are MNHEY and SVGAGI. The length of the CDR3 is 11 residues. V was clipped by 2 bases and J by 8 bases, with 3 bases between them. The CDR3 DNA is TGTGCCAGCAGTTACGGGGAAAAACTGTTTTTT. It specifies CASSYGEKLFF.